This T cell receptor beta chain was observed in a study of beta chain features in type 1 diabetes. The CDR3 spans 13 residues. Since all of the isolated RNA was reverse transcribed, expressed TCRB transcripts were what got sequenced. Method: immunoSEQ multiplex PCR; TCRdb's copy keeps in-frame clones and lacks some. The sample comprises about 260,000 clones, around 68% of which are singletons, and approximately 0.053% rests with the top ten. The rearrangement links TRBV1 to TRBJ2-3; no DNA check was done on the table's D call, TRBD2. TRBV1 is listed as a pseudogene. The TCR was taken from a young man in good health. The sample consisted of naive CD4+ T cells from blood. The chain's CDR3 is CTSSQDRSDTQYF. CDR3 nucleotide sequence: TGCACCAGCAGCCAAGATCGGTCAGATACGCAGTATTTT.